This note documents a single T cell receptor (beta chain) sequence. Methods used by the authors: Estimation of nucleated cell counts relied on the amplification of reference gene primers. TCRdb's table, derived via immunoSEQ multiplex PCR, lists solely in-frame clones and lacks some. The DNA was the basis for D and trimming; V, J and clone size are from that table. The sample includes some 73,000 clones, about nine tenths of them seen just once. These data come from a study of blood T cell repertoires in COVID-19. Looking at the study overall: Italy, Spain and the United States were the sources of the convalescent and acute COVID-19 samples. T cells, B-cell-depleted T cells, or PBMCs supplied cDNA or gDNA.

Trimming removed 6 bases from V and 7 bases from J; junction bases left unmatched: 3. The germline gives CDR1 WSHSY, CDR2 SAAADI. The CDR3 runs 13 residues. The TCR originated in a human donor in a cohort sampled during active COVID-19. This rearrangement joins TRBV10-2 to TRBJ2-1, with 10 bases fitting TRBD1. Material: peripheral blood. CDR3 amino acids: CASSGQGGNEQFF. CDR3 sequence (DNA): TGCGCCAGCAGCGGACAGGGGGGGAATGAGCAGTTCTTC.